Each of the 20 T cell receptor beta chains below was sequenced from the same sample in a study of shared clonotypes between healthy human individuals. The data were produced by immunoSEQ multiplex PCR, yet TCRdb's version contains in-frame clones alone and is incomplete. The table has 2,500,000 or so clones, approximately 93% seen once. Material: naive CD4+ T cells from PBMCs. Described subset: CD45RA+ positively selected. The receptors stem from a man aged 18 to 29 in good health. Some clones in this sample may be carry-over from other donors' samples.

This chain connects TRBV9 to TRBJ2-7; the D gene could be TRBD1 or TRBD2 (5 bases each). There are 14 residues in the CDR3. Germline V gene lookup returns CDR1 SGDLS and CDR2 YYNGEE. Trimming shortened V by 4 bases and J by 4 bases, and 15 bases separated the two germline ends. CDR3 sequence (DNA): TGTGCCAGCAGCACTTCCGGGACCTCTTACGAGCAGTACTTC. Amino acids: CASSTSGTSYEQYF. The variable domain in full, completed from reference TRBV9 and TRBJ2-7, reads DSGVTQTPKHLITATGQRVTLRCSPRSGDLSVYWYQQSLDQGLQFLIQYYNGEERAKGNILERFSAQQFPDLHSELNLSSLELGDSALYFCASSTSGTSYEQYFGPGTRLTVT.

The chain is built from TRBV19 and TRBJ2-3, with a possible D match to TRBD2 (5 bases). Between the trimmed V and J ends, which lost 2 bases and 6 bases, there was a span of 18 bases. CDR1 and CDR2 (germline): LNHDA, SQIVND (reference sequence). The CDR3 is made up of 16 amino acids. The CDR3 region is CASSISRGRGIDTQYF. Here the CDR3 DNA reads TGTGCCAGTAGTATAAGCCGAGGGAGAGGTATCGATACGCAGTATTTT.

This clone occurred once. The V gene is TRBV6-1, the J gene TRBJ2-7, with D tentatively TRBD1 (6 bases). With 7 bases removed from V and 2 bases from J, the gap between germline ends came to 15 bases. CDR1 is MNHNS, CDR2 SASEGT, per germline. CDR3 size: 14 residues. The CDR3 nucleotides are TGTGCCAGCACGGGCTGGGACACTACCTACGAGCAGTACTTC. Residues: CASTGWDTTYEQYF.

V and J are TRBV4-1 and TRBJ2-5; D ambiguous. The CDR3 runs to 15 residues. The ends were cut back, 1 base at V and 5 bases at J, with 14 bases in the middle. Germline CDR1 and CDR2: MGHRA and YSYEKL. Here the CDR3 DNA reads TGCGCCAGCAGCCAAGTCTTGACACCTGCGGAGACCCAGTACTTC. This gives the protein CASSQVLTPAETQYF.

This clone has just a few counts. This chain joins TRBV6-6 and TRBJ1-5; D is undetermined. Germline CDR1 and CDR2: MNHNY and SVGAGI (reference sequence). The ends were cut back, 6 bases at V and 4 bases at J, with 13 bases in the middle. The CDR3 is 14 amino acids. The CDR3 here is CASRPGVRNQPQHF. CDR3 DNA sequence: TGTGCCAGCAGGCCAGGCGTGAGAAATCAGCCCCAGCATTTT.

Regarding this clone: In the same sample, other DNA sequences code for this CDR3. In DNA, the CDR3 is TGCAGTGCTAGCGGCCGAGATACGCAGTATTTT. Amino acid sequence: CSASGRDTQYF. This chain connects TRBV20-1 to TRBJ2-3, with no clear D. From germline, CDR1 is DFQATT and CDR2 SNEGSKA (reference sequence). CDR3 length equals 11 residues. Trimming pared 3 bases from V and 5 bases from J, leaving 6 bases between.

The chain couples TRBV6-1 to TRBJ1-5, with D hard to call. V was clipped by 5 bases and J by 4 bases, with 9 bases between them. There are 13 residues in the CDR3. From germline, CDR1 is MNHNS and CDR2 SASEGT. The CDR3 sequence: CASSWTENQPQHF. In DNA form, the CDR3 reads TGTGCCAGCAGTTGGACGGAAAATCAGCCCCAGCATTTT.

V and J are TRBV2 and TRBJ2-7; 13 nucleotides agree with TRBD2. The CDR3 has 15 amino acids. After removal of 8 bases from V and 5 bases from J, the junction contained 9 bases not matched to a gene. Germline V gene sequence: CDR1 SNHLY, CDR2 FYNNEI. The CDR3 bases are TGTGCCAGCGGGGATGGACTAGCGGGAGACCACGAGCAGTACTTC. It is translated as CASGDGLAGDHEQYF.

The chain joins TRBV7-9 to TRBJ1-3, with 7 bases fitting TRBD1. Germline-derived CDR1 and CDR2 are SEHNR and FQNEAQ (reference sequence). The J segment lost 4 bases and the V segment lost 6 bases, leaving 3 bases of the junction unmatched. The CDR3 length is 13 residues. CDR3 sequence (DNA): TGTGCCAGCAGAAAGACAGGGGGAAACACCATATATTTT. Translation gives CASRKTGGNTIYF.

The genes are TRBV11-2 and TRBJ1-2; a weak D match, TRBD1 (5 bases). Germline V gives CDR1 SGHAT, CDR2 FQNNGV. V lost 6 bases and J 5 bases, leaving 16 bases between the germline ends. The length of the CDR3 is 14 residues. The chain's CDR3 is CASRPKGLGYGYTF. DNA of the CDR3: TGTGCCAGCAGGCCCAAGGGGCTAGGGTATGGCTACACCTTC.

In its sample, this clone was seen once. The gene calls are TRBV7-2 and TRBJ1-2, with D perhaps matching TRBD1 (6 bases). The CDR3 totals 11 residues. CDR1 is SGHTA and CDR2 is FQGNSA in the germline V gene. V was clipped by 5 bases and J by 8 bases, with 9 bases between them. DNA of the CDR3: TGTGCCAGCAGCGCAGGGGCCGGCTACACCTTC. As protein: CASSAGAGYTF.

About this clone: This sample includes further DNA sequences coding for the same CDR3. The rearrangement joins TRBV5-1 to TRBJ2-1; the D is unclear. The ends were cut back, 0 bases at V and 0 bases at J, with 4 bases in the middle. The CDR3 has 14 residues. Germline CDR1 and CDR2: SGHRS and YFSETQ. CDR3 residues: CASSLDASYNEQFF. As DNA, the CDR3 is TGCGCCAGCAGCTTGGACGCCTCCTACAATGAGCAGTTCTTC.

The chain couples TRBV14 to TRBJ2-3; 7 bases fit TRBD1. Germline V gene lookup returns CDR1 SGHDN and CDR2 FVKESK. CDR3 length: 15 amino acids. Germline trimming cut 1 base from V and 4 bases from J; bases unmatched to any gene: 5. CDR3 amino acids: CASSQVWDSSDTQYF. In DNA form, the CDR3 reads TGTGCCAGCAGCCAAGTATGGGACAGTTCAGATACGCAGTATTTT.

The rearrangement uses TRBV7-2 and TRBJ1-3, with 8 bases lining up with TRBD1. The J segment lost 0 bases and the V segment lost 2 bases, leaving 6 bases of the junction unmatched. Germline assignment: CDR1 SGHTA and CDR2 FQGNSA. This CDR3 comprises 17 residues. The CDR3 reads CASSLMGTGGSGNTIYF. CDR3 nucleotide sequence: TGTGCCAGCAGCTTAATGGGGACAGGTGGCTCTGGAAACACCATATATTTT.

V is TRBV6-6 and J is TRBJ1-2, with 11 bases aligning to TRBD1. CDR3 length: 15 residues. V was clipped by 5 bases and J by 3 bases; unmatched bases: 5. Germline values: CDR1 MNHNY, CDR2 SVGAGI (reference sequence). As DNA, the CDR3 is TGTGCCAGCAGTGAGCCGGGACAGGGGGACTATGGCTACACCTTC. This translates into CASSEPGQGDYGYTF.

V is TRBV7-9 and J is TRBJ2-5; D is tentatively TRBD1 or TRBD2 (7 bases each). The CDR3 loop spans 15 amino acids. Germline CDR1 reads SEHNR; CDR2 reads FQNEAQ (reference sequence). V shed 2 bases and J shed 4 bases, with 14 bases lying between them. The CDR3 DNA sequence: TGTGCCAGCAGCTTAAGGCAGGGGGGGTCAGAGACCCAGTACTTC. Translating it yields CASSLRQGGSETQYF. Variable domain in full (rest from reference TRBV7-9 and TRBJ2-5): DTGVSQNPRHKITKRGQNVTFRCDPISEHNRLYWYRQTLGQGPEFLTYFQNEAQLEKSRLLSDRFSAERPKGSFSTLEIQRTEQGDSAMYLCASSLRQGGSETQYFGPGTRLLVL.

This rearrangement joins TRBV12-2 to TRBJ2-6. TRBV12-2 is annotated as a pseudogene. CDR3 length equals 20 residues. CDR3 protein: CASRLGGRKILGSGANVLTF. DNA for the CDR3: TGTGCAAGTCGCTTAGGTGGTAGGAAGATACTCGGCTCTGGGGCCAACGTCCTGACTTTC.

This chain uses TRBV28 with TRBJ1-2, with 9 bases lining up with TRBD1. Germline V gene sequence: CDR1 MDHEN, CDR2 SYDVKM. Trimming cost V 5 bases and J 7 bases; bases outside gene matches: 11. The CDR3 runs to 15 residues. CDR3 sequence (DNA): TGTGCCAGCAGTATACAGGGGGCTACTGGGTCTGGCTACACCTTC. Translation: CASSIQGATGSGYTF.

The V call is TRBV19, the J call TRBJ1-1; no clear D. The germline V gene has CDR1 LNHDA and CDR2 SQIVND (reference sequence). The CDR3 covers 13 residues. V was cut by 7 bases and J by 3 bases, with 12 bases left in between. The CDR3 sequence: CASTPDGDTEAFF. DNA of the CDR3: TGTGCCAGTACCCCGGACGGAGACACTGAAGCTTTCTTT.

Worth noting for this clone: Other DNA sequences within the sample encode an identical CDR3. The CDR3 DNA is TGTGCCAGCAGCCGGACAGGGGGCAGAGAGACCCAGTACTTC. Its protein is CASSRTGGRETQYF. The rearrangement links TRBV6-1 to TRBJ2-5; TRBD1 aligns across 11 bases. The CDR3 length is 14 residues. Unmatched junction bases numbered 4, after V lost 6 bases and J lost 4 bases. Germline-derived CDR1 and CDR2 are MNHNS and SASEGT.